This T cell receptor (beta chain) was recorded in a study of CD8 T cells in Susac syndrome (dated by TCRdb to about 2019). Regarding the complete study: Repertoire sequencing was used to test whether CD8+ T cell activation and differentiation in Susac syndrome was antigen driven. General conclusions and limits of the study: The study acknowledged that relatively few individuals were included in the TCR sequencing and HLA analysis.

Taken from cysteine to phenylalanine, the CDR3 has 16 residues. Just the 48-base CDR3 DNA is kept, in frame starting at base 1. V is shortened by 0 bases, J by 2 bases, and the region joining them spans 12 bases. Per the germline V gene, MNHEY is the CDR1 and SVGAGI is the CDR2. Peripheral blood CD8+ and CD4+ T cells from healthy donors, Susac syndrome patients and multiple sclerosis patients were profiled by high-throughput TCR beta sequencing. The multiple sclerosis controls were treatment-naive patients whose relapsing-remitting disease, either stable or active, fulfilled the revised McDonald criteria. Bulk CD8+ and CD4+ T cells were purified magnetically by negative isolation, whereas CD8+ TEMRA cells were enriched by FACS. Blood was collected in EDTA tubes and processed within 24 hours, with PBMCs isolated through density gradient centrifugation. PBMCs intended for TCR sequencing were cryopreserved in liquid nitrogen and were subsequently thawed in a 37 degrees C water bath. The sorted or isolated CD4+, CD8+ and CD8+ TEMRA cells had a purity of 90% or higher.

To note about this clonotype: It has no known antigen specificity. The record has no base qualities; no much larger clone is one base away.

RNA was extracted using the RNeasy kit, and about 0.45 to 1 ug of the RNA was reverse transcribed with random hexamers. The immunoSEQ multiplex PCR assay, covering 54 Vbeta and 13 Jbeta segments, was used to amplify TCR beta CDR3 regions. Bias from PCR amplification was corrected by using a synthetic template baseline for primer optimization and for computational correction. The published analysis was carried out like this. Reads were assigned to V, D and J genes according to IMGT and analyzed in immunoSEQ Analyzer, with only productive sequences retained. Clonality was calculated as one minus the Shannon entropy normalized by log2 of the number of productive unique sequences. For each patient and control, public and private clones were evaluated within the 100 most prevalent clones. Clones were defined as Susac-specific when absent from the healthy and MS cohorts, from over 950 published viral clones and from other ImmuneACCESS disease sequences. TCRdb applied fastp at Q25 and MiXCR to the public reads, then kept only in-frame beta chains. For every CDR3 protein sequence, its rows merge into one entry that carries the most common genes and DNA. In this record, the V and J calls reflect TCRdb's handling and not the investigators' own analysis. The sample includes about 300,000 distinct CDR3 sequences, with about 91% observed a single time. Jointly, the top ten make up less than 0.08% of the sample.

The material sequenced was CD4+ T cells from PBMCs. The chain is assembled from TRBV6-5 and TRBJ2-3, with the D call tentatively TRBD1 or TRBD2, each fitting 5 bases. The source is a human donor with multiple sclerosis. The CDR3 protein sequence reads: CASSYSARGATDTQYF. The nucleotide sequence reads TGTGCCAGCAGTTACTCCGCCCGAGGGGCCACAGATACGCAGTATTTT.